The source of this TCR beta chain is a study of a mutant IDH1 vaccine in newly diagnosed glioma. Study-level background: Patients were pretreated with radiotherapy, temozolomide, or both, mostly both.

The CDR3 has 14 amino acids. CDR1 SGHRS and CDR2 YFSETQ come from the germline V gene. With 0 bases removed from V and 7 bases from J, the gap between germline ends came to 11 bases. Produced via immunoSEQ multiplex PCR; TCRdb's table is partial and in-frame only. There are about 35,000 clones in the sample; approximately 86% occur only once, and 4% to 5.5% lies in the top ten. Notes on the study in general: Researchers report vaccine-induced immune responses in roughly 94% of patients. Apparently, pseudoprogression bore no relation to changes among the top peripheral T cell clonotypes.

Time point reported: baseline, week 1 (first vaccination visit). Treatment in this sample: pre-vaccination baseline after standard-of-care therapy. As to this clone: Its antigen is undetermined.

The rearrangement links TRBV5-1 to TRBJ2-1, with D perhaps given as TRBD1 or TRBD2 (6 bases each). The input for sequencing was PBMCs, taken from a glioma patient treated with radiotherapy, temozolomide or both. The TCR sequence derives from a woman aged 40 to 55 with glioma. This CDR3 reads CASSLGGAGNEQFF. The CDR3 DNA reads as TGCGCCAGCAGCTTGGGGGGGGCGGGGAATGAGCAGTTCTTC.